A selection of T cell receptor beta chains follows, all from one sample in a study of blood T cell repertoires in COVID-19. Produced via immunoSEQ multiplex PCR; TCRdb's table is partial and in-frame only. The repertoire holds approximately 300,000 clones, with approximately 90% as singletons. The sample comprised PBMCs or T cells enriched from blood (not recorded which). Receptors were obtained from a woman aged 30 to 39 who had recovered from COVID-19. Each CDR3 is given with its conserved first and last residue.

V	J	CDR3
TRBV2	TRBJ1-1	CASSGAGNTEAFF
TRBV5-1	TRBJ1-1	CASASGQGANTEAFF
TRBV6-1	TRBJ1-1	CASSRPRPDTEAFF
TRBV12-3/TRBV12-4	TRBJ1-2	CASQDRAGYTF
TRBV3-1/TRBV3-2	TRBJ1-1	CASSQVDRNTEAFF
TRBV18	TRBJ1-1	CASSLATGVNTEAFF
TRBV19	TRBJ1-6	CASSSRDRAKWDNSPLHF
TRBV6-6	TRBJ1-3	CASMEVTGNTIYF
TRBV5-6	TRBJ1-2	CASSRDRVIYGYTF
TRBV11-3	TRBJ1-6	CASSLGRQGTLHF
TRBV27	TRBJ1-5	CASSSGQAALGGQPQHF
TRBV7-8	TRBJ1-4	CASSLAATTTNEKLFF
TRBV18	TRBJ2-7	CASSPGQGAYEQYF
TRBV2	TRBJ1-3	CASTRDSSGNTIYF
TRBV7-2	TRBJ1-6	CASSLFGGGSPLHF
TRBV7-9	TRBJ1-2	CASSLWGQGRDYGYTF
TRBV6-6	TRBJ1-3	CACRSGASGNTIYF
TRBV9	TRBJ2-1	CASSAPGTSGFNEQFF